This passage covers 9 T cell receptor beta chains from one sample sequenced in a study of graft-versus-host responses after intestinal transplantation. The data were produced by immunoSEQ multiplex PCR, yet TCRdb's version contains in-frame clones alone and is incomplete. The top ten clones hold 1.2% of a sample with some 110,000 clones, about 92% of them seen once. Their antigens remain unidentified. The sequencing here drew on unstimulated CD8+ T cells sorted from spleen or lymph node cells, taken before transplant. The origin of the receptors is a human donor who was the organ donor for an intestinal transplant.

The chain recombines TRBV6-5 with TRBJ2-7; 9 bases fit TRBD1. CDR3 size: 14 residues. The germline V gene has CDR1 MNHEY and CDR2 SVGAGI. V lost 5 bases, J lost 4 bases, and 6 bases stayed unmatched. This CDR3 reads CASSVGTGPYEQYF. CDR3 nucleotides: TGTGCCAGCAGTGTAGGGACAGGGCCATACGAGCAGTACTTC.

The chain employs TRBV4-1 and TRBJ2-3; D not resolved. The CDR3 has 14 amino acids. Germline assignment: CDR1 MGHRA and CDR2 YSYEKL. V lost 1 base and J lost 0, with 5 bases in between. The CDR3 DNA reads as TGCGCCAGCAGCCAAGTGGAGAGCACAGATACGCAGTATTTT. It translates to CASSQVESTDTQYF.

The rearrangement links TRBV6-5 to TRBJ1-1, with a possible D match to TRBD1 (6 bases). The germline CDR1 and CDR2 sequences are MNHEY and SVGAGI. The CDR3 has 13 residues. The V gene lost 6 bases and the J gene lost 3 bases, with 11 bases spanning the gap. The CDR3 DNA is TGTGCCAGCAGCCCCGGACAGTACACTGAAGCTTTCTTT. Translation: CASSPGQYTEAFF.

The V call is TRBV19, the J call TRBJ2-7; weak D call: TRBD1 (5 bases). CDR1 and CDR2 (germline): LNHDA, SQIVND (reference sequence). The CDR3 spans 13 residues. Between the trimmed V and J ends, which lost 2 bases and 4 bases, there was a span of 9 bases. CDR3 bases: TGTGCCAGTAGTATATCCAGGGAATACGAGCAGTACTTC. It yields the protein CASSISREYEQYF.

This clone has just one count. The CDR3: CASSYSIVGAYEQYF. For the CDR3, the DNA is TGTGCCAGCAGTTACTCGATTGTCGGGGCCTACGAGCAGTACTTC. The chain recombines TRBV6-5 with TRBJ2-7, with D perhaps matching TRBD2 (5 bases). This CDR3 spans 15 amino acids. The ends were cut back, 0 bases at V and 2 bases at J, with 11 bases in the middle. Germline values: CDR1 MNHEY, CDR2 SVGAGI.

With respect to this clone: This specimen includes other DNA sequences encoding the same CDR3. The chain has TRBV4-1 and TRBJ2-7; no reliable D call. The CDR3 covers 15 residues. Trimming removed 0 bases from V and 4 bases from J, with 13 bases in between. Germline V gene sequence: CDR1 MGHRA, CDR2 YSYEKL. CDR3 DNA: TGCGCCAGCAGCCAAGACGCGCTAGAACCTTACGAGCAGTACTTC. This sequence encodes CASSQDALEPYEQYF.

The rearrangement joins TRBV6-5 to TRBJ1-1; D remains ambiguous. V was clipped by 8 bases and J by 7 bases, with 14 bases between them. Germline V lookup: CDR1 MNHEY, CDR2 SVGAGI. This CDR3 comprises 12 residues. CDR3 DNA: TGTGCCAGCTACCCGGCGGGTGGTGAAGCTTTCTTT. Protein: CASYPAGGEAFF.

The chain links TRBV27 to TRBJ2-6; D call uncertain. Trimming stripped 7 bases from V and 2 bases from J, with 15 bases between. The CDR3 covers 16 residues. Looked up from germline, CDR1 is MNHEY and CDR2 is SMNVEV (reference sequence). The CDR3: CASTQRPGPGANVLTF. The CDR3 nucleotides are TGTGCCAGCACCCAACGACCAGGTCCTGGGGCCAACGTCCTGACTTTC.

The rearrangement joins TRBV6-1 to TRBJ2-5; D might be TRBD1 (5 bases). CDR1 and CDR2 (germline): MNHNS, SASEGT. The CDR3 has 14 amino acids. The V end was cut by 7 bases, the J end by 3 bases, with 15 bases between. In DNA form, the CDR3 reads TGTGCCAGCACAGAGTACAGGTTAAAAGAGACCCAGTACTTC. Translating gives CASTEYRLKETQYF.